Below, one TCR beta chain is given with its context. This sample was included in a study of cytomegalovirus exposure and HLA in healthy donors. This CDR3 spans 15 amino acids. CDR1 is SGHVS and CDR2 is FNYEAQ in the germline V gene. V dropped 1 base and J dropped 1; count of bases not matched to a gene: 1. The table came from immunoSEQ multiplex PCR; TCRdb's copy has only in-frame clones and leaves some out. Of around 140,000 clones listed, approximately 88% are singletons. What was sequenced was PBMCs. This clonotype was sampled from a man between 18 and 29 years old in good health and CMV-seropositive. This chain uses TRBV7-6 with TRBJ1-5; the match to TRBD1 covers 7 bases. CDR3 region: CASSLVQGSNQPQHF. The CDR3 DNA follows: TGTGCCAGCAGCTTAGTACAGGGGAGCAATCAGCCCCAGCATTTT. The variable domain in full, completed from reference TRBV7-6 and TRBJ1-5, reads GAGVSQSPRYKVTKRGQDVALRCDPISGHVSLYWYRQALGQGPEFLTYFNYEAQQDKSGLPNDRFSAERPEGSISTLTIQRTEQRDSAMYRCASSLVQGSNQPQHFGDGTRLSIL.